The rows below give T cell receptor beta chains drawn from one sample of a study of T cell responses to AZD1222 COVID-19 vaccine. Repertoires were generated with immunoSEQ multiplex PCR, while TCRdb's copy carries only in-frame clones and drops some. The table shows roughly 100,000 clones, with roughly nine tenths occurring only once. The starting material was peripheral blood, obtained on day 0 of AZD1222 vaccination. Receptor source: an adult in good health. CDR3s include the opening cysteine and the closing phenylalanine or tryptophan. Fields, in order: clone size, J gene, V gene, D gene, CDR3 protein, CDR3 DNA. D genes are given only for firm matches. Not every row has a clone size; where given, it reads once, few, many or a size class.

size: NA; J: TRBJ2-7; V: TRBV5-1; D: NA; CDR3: CASSRSGQSYEQYF; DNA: TGCGCCAGCAGCCGTTCTGGACAGTCCTACGAGCAGTACTTC
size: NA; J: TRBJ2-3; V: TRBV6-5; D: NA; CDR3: CASRDGPSTDTQYF; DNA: TGTGCCAGCAGGGACGGACCTAGCACAGATACGCAGTATTTT
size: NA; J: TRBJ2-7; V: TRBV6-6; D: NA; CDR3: CASSYPQGHGFF; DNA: TGTGCCAGCAGTTACCCACAGGGTCACGGTTTTTTC
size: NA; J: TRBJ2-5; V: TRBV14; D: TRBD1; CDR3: CASSQRTGVRRSQYF; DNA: TGTGCCAGCAGCCAGAGGACAGGGGTCCGAAGGAGCCAGTACTTC
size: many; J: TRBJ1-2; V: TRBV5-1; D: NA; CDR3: CASSWQGKGYTF; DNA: TGCGCCAGCAGCTGGCAGGGGAAGGGCTACACCTTC
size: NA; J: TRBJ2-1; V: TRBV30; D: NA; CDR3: CAWSPREVGEQFF; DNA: TGTGCCTGGAGTCCAAGGGAGGTCGGTGAGCAGTTCTTC
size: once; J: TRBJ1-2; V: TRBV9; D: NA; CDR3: CASSLPGTNYGYTF; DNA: TGTGCCAGCAGCCTGCCGGGGACCAATTATGGCTACACCTTC
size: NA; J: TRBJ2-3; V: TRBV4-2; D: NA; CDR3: CASSQEGQPTDTQYF; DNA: TGTGCCAGCAGCCAAGAAGGACAGCCCACAGATACGCAGTATTTT
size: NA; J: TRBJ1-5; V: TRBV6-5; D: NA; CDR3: CASSLTYSYNQPQHF; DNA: TGTGCCAGCAGTTTAACCTACAGTTACAATCAGCCCCAGCATTTT
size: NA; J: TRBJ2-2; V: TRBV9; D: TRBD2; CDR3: CASTSYLAGGINTGELFF; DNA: TGTGCCAGCACCTCTTATCTAGCGGGAGGGATCAACACCGGGGAGCTGTTTTTT
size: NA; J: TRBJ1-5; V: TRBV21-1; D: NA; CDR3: CASSKLGQLLYSNQPQHF; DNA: TGTGCCAGCAGCAAATTGGGACAGCTCCTGTATAGCAATCAGCCCCAGCATTTT
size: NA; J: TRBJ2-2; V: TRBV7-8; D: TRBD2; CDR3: CASTNQVETSGDQGSLFF; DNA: TGTGCCAGCACCAATCAAGTAGAGACTAGCGGGGACCAGGGGTCGCTGTTTTTT
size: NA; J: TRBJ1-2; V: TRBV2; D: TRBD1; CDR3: CASSGRGSYYGYTF; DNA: TGTGCCAGCAGTGGCAGGGGGTCATACTATGGCTACACCTTC
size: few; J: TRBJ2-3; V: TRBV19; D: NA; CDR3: CASRGHMSDTQYF; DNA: TGTGCCAGTAGGGGCCACATGTCAGATACGCAGTATTTT
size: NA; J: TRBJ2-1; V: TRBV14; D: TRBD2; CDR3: CASSLAGGGEQFF; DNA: TGTGCCAGCAGCCTAGCGGGAGGGGGCGAGCAGTTCTTC
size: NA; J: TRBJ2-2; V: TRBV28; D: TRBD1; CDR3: CASSLGTGVGTGELFF; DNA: TGTGCCAGCAGTTTAGGGACAGGGGTCGGAACCGGGGAGCTGTTTTTT
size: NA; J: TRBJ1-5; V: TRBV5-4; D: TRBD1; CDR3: CASSLGGDSLSNQPQHF; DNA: TGTGCCAGCAGCTTGGGGGGGGACAGTTTAAGCAATCAGCCCCAGCATTTT
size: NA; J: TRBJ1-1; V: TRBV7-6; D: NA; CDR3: CASTSTLNTEAFF; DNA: TGTGCCAGCACCTCGACTTTGAACACTGAAGCTTTCTTT
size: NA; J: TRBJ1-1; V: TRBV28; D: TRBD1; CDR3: CASSFPGTGSTEAFF; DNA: TGTGCCAGCAGTTTCCCCGGGACAGGGTCCACTGAAGCTTTCTTT
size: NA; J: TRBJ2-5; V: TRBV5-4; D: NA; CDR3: CASSLAGGRETQYF; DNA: TGTGCCAGCAGCTTGGCGGGGGGCCGAGAGACCCAGTACTTC
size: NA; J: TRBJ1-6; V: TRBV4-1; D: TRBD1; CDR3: CASSPRRPGQYNSPLHF; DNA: TGCGCCAGCAGCCCTCGCAGACCGGGACAGTATAATTCACCCCTCCACTTT
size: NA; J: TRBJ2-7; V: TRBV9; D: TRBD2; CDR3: CASSATSATAYEQYF; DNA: TGTGCCAGCAGCGCTACTAGCGCGACAGCCTACGAGCAGTACTTC
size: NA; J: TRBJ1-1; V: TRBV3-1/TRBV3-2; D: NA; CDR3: CASSQDSFWGNTEAFF; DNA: TGTGCCAGCAGCCAAGATTCATTCTGGGGGAACACTGAAGCTTTCTTT
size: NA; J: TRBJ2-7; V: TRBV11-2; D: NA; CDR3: CASSPVTVTYEQYF; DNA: TGTGCCAGCAGCCCAGTGACGGTAACCTACGAGCAGTACTTC
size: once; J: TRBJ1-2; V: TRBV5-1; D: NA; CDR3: CASSLDWAGGNYGYTF; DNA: TGCGCCAGCAGCCTGGACTGGGCAGGAGGGAACTATGGCTACACCTTC
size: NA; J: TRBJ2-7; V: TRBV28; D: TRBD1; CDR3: CASRTTWTGVDEQYF; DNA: TGTGCCAGCAGGACCACCTGGACAGGGGTAGACGAGCAGTACTTC
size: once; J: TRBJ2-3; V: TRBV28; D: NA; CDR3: CASYSGVSTDTQYF; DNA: TGTGCCAGTTACAGCGGCGTAAGCACAGATACGCAGTATTTT
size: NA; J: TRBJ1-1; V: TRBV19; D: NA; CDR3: CASSPGMGLNTEAFF; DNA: TGTGCCAGTAGCCCCGGGATGGGTTTGAACACTGAAGCTTTCTTT
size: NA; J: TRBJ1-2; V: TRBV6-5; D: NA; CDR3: CASSLLDSAYGYTF; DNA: TGTGCCAGCAGCCTCCTGGACAGCGCTTATGGCTACACCTTC